These 17 T cell receptor beta chains were all obtained from the same sample, sequenced in a study of cytomegalovirus exposure and HLA in healthy donors. PCR amplification relied on 60 Vbeta primers (plus 13 Jbeta primers). Here immunoSEQ multiplex PCR was the method, and the copy in TCRdb shows in-frame clones only, minus some. Altogether 110,000 or so clones are present, approximately 83% being singletons, with the ten largest covering roughly 2.6%. Sequenced input: PBMCs. All receptors come from a young woman in good health and CMV-seronegative.

V usage is TRBV6-1 and J usage is TRBJ1-2; a possible D gene is TRBD1 (5 bases). Trimming shortened V by 3 bases and J by 4 bases, and 9 bases separated the two germline ends. The germline CDR1 and CDR2 sequences are MNHNS and SASEGT. The CDR3 totals 13 residues. CDR3 sequence (DNA): TGTGCCAGCAGTGAGGGTGGGGCCTATGGCTACACCTTC. Translated: CASSEGGAYGYTF.

This chain links TRBV6-1 with TRBJ2-2; the D is unclear. Trimming pared 2 bases from V and 1 base from J, leaving 5 bases between. Germline CDR1 and CDR2: MNHNS and SASEGT. The CDR3 length is 14 residues. The DNA for the CDR3 is TGTGCCAGCAGTGAATTTCAGAACACCGGGGAGCTGTTTTTT. It codes for CASSEFQNTGELFF.

The J gene is TRBJ2-1, the V gene TRBV4-3; TRBD1 might be the D (6 bases). There are 14 residues in the CDR3. Germline V lookup: CDR1 LGHNA, CDR2 YSLEER. V was pared by 3 bases and J by 7 bases, with 13 bases between. Written as DNA, the CDR3 is TGCGCCAGCAGCCAGGCTTACAGGGAGAATGAGCAGTTCTTC. This translates into CASSQAYRENEQFF.

CDR3 amino acids: CSALQGEATGELFF. The CDR3 coding sequence is TGCAGCGCCTTACAGGGGGAGGCAACCGGGGAGCTGTTTTTT. The chain employs TRBV29-1 and TRBJ2-2; 8 nucleotides match TRBD1. CDR3 length: 14 amino acids. Germline values: CDR1 SQVTM, CDR2 ANQGSEA. Losses at the gene ends were 7 bases for V and 5 bases for J; bases not matched to a gene: 9.

The J gene is TRBJ1-1, the V gene TRBV29-1; no definite D call. The ends were cut back, 6 bases at V and 5 bases at J, with 7 bases in the middle. This CDR3 comprises 10 residues. Germline V gene lookup returns CDR1 SQVTM and CDR2 ANQGSEA. For the CDR3, the DNA is TGCAGCGTGGGGAGGACTGAAGCTTTCTTT. The encoded protein is CSVGRTEAFF.

The chain couples TRBV28 to TRBJ1-5; no reliable D call. CDR3 length: 13 residues. Trimming pared 8 bases from V and 7 bases from J, leaving 15 bases between. Germline values: CDR1 MDHEN, CDR2 SYDVKM. DNA of the CDR3: TGTGCCAGCGGTTACTATTGGAGGCAGCCCCAGCATTTT. Translating gives CASGYYWRQPQHF.

The chain is built from TRBV2 and TRBJ2-7, with no clear D. Per germline, CDR1 SNHLY and CDR2 FYNNEI. V lost 2 bases and J 2 bases, leaving 13 bases between the germline ends. The CDR3 totals 15 residues. The CDR3 spells CASSESLPLAYEQYF. The CDR3 DNA sequence: TGTGCCAGCAGTGAATCCCTACCACTTGCCTACGAGCAGTACTTC. The entire variable domain, with the rest obtained from reference TRBV2 and TRBJ2-7, is as follows: EPEVTQTPSHQVTQMGQEVILRCVPISNHLYFYWYRQILGQKVEFLVSFYNNEISEKSEIFDDQFSVERPDGSNFTLKIRSTKLEDSAMYFCASSESLPLAYEQYFGPGTRLTVT.

V and J are TRBV4-3 and TRBJ2-6, with D unclear. CDR3 length: 17 amino acids. Trimming cost V 0 bases and J 0 bases, with 9 bases left between them. In germline, CDR1 is LGHNA, CDR2 YSLEER. The DNA of the CDR3 is TGCGCCAGCAGCCAAGAGCTGGGCCACTCTGGGGCCAACGTCCTGACTTTC. Translated, it gives CASSQELGHSGANVLTF.

J is TRBJ2-5 and V is TRBV7-2; D unclear. Trimming removed 6 bases at V and 3 bases at J, with 11 bases between. Germline V gene sequence: CDR1 SGHTA, CDR2 FQGNSA. The CDR3 is made up of 13 amino acids. The CDR3 sequence: CASSSKRKETQYF. The CDR3 coding sequence is TGTGCCAGCAGTTCAAAGAGGAAAGAGACCCAGTACTTC.

The genes are TRBV2 and TRBJ1-1; D uncertain. Per germline, CDR1 SNHLY and CDR2 FYNNEI. V lost 4 bases, J lost 0 bases, and 12 bases lay in between. The CDR3 contains 15 residues. For the CDR3, the DNA is TGTGCCAGCAGTGGGGCCAGAGTACTGAACACTGAAGCTTTCTTT. It codes for CASSGARVLNTEAFF.

This clone has more than one count but fewer than ten. The V gene is TRBV4-1, the J gene TRBJ2-2; 9 bases map to TRBD2. Germline V gene sequence: CDR1 MGHRA, CDR2 YSYEKL. CDR3 length equals 17 residues. Trimming took 1 base from V and 0 from J; bases not matched to a gene: 3. The CDR3 here is CASSQASGGTNTGELFF. The CDR3 DNA reads TGCGCCAGCAGCCAAGCAAGCGGGGGGACGAACACCGGGGAGCTGTTTTTT.

This clone was seen only a few times. The chain recombines TRBV7-2 with TRBJ1-5; no clear D. The CDR3 totals 15 residues. Germline V gives CDR1 SGHTA, CDR2 FQGNSA. Trimming stripped 5 bases from V and 0 bases from J, with 11 bases between. Here the CDR3 DNA reads TGTGCCAGCAGCGTGGGGAGCTATAGCAATCAGCCCCAGCATTTT. Translating gives CASSVGSYSNQPQHF.

The rearrangement uses TRBV7-2 and TRBJ2-3; 10 bases agree with TRBD1. Per germline, CDR1 SGHTA and CDR2 FQGNSA. This CDR3 is 16 amino acids long. V dropped 4 bases and J dropped 1; count of bases not matched to a gene: 5. The CDR3, as DNA: TGTGCCAGCAGCTCGTCCGGGACAGGGGGCACAGATACGCAGTATTTT. Amino acids: CASSSSGTGGTDTQYF.

The CDR3 DNA reads TGCAGCGTTTTAGTTCGGGACAGCAATGAGCAGTTCTTC. Translating gives CSVLVRDSNEQFF. The chain is built from TRBV29-1 and TRBJ2-1; 7 bases line up with TRBD1. The CDR3 loop spans 13 amino acids. V dropped 5 bases and J dropped 6; count of bases not matched to a gene: 7. Germline CDR1 and CDR2: SQVTM and ANQGSEA.

This sequence joins TRBV5-1 and TRBJ1-4; 7 bases are shared with TRBD1. Germline assignment: CDR1 SGHRS and CDR2 YFSETQ. After removal of 4 bases from V and 5 bases from J, the junction contained 11 bases not matched to a gene. There are 16 residues in the CDR3. In nucleotides, the CDR3 is TGCGCCAGCAGCCGAATTCCGGGACAGAGGAATGAAAAACTGTTTTTT. This codes for CASSRIPGQRNEKLFF.

CDR3 in amino acids: CASNKQGSEQYF. CDR3 in DNA: TGTGCCAGTAATAAACAGGGTTCCGAGCAGTACTTC. V and J are TRBV19 and TRBJ2-7; maybe TRBD1 (6 bases). Germline CDR1 reads LNHDA; CDR2 reads SQIVND (reference sequence). This CDR3 is 12 amino acids long. Deletions cut 7 bases from V and 6 bases from J, with 13 bases between.

The chain combines TRBV6-1 with TRBJ1-5, with D possibly TRBD1 on 6 matching bases. The CDR3 is made up of 15 amino acids. V shed 5 bases and J shed 5 bases, with 16 bases lying between them. The germline V gene encodes CDR1 MNHNS and CDR2 SASEGT. The CDR3 DNA is TGTGCCAGCAGTCGATCCGACAGGTTGGATCAGCCCCAGCATTTT. This encodes CASSRSDRLDQPQHF.